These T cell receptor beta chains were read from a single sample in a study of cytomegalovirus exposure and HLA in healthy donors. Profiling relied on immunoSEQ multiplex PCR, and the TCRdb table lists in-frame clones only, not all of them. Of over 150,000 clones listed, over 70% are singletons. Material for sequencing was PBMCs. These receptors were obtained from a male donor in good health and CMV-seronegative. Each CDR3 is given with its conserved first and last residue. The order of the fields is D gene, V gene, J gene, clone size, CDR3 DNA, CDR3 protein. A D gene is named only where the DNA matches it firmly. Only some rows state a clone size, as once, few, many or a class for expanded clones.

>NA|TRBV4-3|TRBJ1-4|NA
TGCGCCAGCAGCCAAGATGGGAGGAGAGAAAAACTGTTTTTT
CASSQDGRREKLFF
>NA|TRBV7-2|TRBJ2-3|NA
TGTGCCAGCAGCTTGGGACTGAACACAGATACGCAGTATTTT
CASSLGLNTDTQYF
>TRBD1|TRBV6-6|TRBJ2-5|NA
TGTGCCAGCAGTTGGGACAGGGGATGGGAGACCCAGTACTTC
CASSWDRGWETQYF
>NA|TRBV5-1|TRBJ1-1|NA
TGCGCCAGGATTCGGGGGGAGGTACCTGAAGCTTTCTTT
CARIRGEVPEAFF
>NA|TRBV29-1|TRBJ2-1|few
TGCAGCGTTGATAGATCGGGGTACAATGAGCAGTTCTTC
CSVDRSGYNEQFF
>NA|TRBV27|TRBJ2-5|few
TGTGCCAGCAGTTTTCGTGAGACCCAGTACTTC
CASSFRETQYF
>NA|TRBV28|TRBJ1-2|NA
TGTGCCAGCAGGGCCCCGGGGAGGGCGGGGGGCTACACCTTC
CASRAPGRAGGYTF
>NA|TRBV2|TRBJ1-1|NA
TGTGCCAGCAGTGACAGTTCTACTGAAGCTTTCTTT
CASSDSSTEAFF
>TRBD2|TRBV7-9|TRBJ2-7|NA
TGTGCCAGCAGCTCGACTAGCGGGAGGCCTCAACTCTCCTACGAGCAGTACTTC
CASSSTSGRPQLSYEQYF
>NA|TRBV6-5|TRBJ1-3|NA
TGTGCCAGCAGCGAACAGGGCTATGGAAACACCATATATTTT
CASSEQGYGNTIYF
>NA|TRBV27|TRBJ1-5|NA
TGTGCCAGCAGTCCTATTACAGGATATCAGCCCCAGCATTTT
CASSPITGYQPQHF
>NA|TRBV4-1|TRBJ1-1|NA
TGCGCCAGCAGCCAAGAATCCGGGGTCTACACTGAAGCTTTCTTT
CASSQESGVYTEAFF
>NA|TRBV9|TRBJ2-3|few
TGTGCCAGCAGCGTAGCTGGTACTAGCACAGATACGCAGTATTTT
CASSVAGTSTDTQYF
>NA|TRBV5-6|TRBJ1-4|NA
TGTGCCAGCAGCTTGGCGACAACTGAAAAACTGTTTTTT
CASSLATTEKLFF
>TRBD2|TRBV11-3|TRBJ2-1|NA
TGTGCCAGCAGCTTTACCGGGACTAGCGGGAGGGCCAGTGAGCAGTTCTTC
CASSFTGTSGRASEQFF
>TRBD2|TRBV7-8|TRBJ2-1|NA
TGTGCCAGCAGTATCGCTACGGGGGGGCTACGTGAGCAGTTCTTC
CASSIATGGLREQFF
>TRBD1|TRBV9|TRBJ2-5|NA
TGTGCCAGCAGCGGAACGACAGGGGATATCCAAGAGACCCAGTACTTC
CASSGTTGDIQETQYF
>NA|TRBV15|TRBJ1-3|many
TGTGCCACCAGCAGTCAGATCTCTGGAAACACCATATATTTT
CATSSQISGNTIYF
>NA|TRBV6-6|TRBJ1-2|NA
TGTGCCAGCAGTCAGATTTGGGGCTACACCTTC
CASSQIWGYTF
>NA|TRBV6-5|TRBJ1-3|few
TGTGCCACCCCGCAGCGGGTTTTAAGTGGAAACACCATATATTTT
CATPQRVLSGNTIYF
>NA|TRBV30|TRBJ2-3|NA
TGTGCCTGGCTCACAGATACGCAGTATTTT
CAWLTDTQYF
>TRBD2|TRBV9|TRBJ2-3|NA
TGTGCCAGCAGCGTAGGGGGGGGACTCACAGATACGCAGTATTTT
CASSVGGGLTDTQYF
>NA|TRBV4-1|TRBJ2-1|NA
TGTGCCAGCAGCCTAAGTGGAGGAGGGGACAATGAGCAGTTCTTC
CASSLSGGGDNEQFF
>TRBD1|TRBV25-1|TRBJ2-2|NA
TGTGCCAGCGGATGGACAGGGTTAACGGGCACCGGGGAGCTGTTTTTT
CASGWTGLTGTGELFF
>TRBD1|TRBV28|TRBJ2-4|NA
TGTGCCAGCAGCCACCGGGACAGGGGGCTGCACATTCAGTACTTC
CASSHRDRGLHIQYF
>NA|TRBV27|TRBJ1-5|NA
TGTGCCAGCAGTTTAGGGGCAATTCAGCCCCAGCATTTT
CASSLGAIQPQHF
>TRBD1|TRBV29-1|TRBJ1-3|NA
TGCAGCGTTGGAGGGGGACAGTTCTCTGGAAACACCATATATTTT
CSVGGGQFSGNTIYF
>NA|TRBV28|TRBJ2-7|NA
TGTGCCAGCAGTCGCTTGGGGGCCCTAAGCTCCTACGAGCAGTACTTC
CASSRLGALSSYEQYF
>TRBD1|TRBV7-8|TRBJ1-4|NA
TGTGCCAGCAGCTCCGGGACAGGGATTAATGAAAAACTGTTTTTT
CASSSGTGINEKLFF
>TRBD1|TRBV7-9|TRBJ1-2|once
TGTGCCAGCAGCCCCGATGGGACAGGGGTAGGCGGCTACACCTTC
CASSPDGTGVGGYTF
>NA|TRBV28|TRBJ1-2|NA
TGTGCCAGCAGTTCCCTGACGGAGGTTAATGGCTACACCTTC
CASSSLTEVNGYTF
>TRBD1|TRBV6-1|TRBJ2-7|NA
TGTGCCAGCAGTTTTGGGACAGGGTTTAGTAGGGAGCAGTACTTC
CASSFGTGFSREQYF
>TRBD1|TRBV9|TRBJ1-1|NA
TGTGCCAGCAGCGTAGGGGTCAGGGGGAATACTGAAGCTTTCTTT
CASSVGVRGNTEAFF
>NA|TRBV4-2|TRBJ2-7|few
TGTGCCAGCAGCCAGGGCCGCTACGAGCAGTACTTC
CASSQGRYEQYF
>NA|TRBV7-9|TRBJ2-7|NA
TGTGCCAGCAGCTTATCTAAACAGATTCCCTACGAGCAGTACTTC
CASSLSKQIPYEQYF
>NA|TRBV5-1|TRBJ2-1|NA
TGCGCCAGCAGCGGGGACAACGACAATGAGCAGTTCTTC
CASSGDNDNEQFF
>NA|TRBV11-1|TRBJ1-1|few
TGTGCCAGCAGCATCCGGGGACCGCGTTCCGCAGGGGTGAGAGAAGCTTTCTTT
CASSIRGPRSAGVREAFF
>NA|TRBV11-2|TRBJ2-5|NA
TGTGCCAGCAGCCTAGATTCGGAGACCCAGTACTTC
CASSLDSETQYF
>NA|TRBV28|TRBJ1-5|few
TGTGCCAGCAGTTTAAAATCGTCCCAGCATTTT
CASSLKSSQHF
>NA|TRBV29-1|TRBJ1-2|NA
TGCAGCGTTGAGGGAAGGGGCTATGGCTACACCTTC
CSVEGRGYGYTF
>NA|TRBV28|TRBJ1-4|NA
TGTGCCAGCAGGGAAAGCGGTCCATATAATGAAAAACTGTTTTTT
CASRESGPYNEKLFF
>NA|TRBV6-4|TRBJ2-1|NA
TGTGCCAGCAGCACACGTGGACAAATTAACAATGAGCAGTTCTTC
CASSTRGQINNEQFF
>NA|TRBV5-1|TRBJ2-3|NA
TGCGCCAGCAGCCCCTGGAGTACCGAAGAGACAGATACGCAGTATTTT
CASSPWSTEETDTQYF
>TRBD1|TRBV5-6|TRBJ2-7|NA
TGTGCCAGCAGCTTGGGGACAGGGTTCTACGAGCAGTACTTC
CASSLGTGFYEQYF
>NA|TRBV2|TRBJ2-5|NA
TGTGCCAGCAGTGACCGGGAGACCCAGTACTTC
CASSDRETQYF
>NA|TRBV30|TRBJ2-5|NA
TGTGCCTGGAGTGCTACTATCGGCCCCCACCGCCGGGAGACCCAGTACTTC
CAWSATIGPHRRETQYF
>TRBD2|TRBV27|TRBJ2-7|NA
TGTGCCAGCAGTGTCCATCGACTAGCCCACGAGCAGTACTTC
CASSVHRLAHEQYF
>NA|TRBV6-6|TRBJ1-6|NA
TGTGCCAGCAGTTATCCGGGAAATTCACCCCTCCACTTT
CASSYPGNSPLHF
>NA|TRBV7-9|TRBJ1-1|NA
TGTGCCAGCAGTTATACGACCCAGGGGAACACTGAAGCTTTCTTT
CASSYTTQGNTEAFF
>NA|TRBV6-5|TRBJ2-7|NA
TGTGCCAGCAGTTACTCCTTATCGGGTACCGAGCAGTACTTC
CASSYSLSGTEQYF
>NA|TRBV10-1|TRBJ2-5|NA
TGCGCCAGCAGTGAGGCCGGGAACCAAGAGACCCAGTACTTC
CASSEAGNQETQYF
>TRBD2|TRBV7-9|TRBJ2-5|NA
TGTGCCAGCAGCCTAAGCGGGAGTAACGGGGAGACCCAGTACTTC
CASSLSGSNGETQYF